The next 3 T cell receptor beta chains were all read from a single sample in a study of vaccination and CD4 T cells after COVID-19. Sequenced with the Oncomine TCR Beta short-read assay was DNA taken from cultured CD4+ T cells. TCRdb re-analysed the PCR reads in MiXCR, keeping a single row per CDR3 protein. In the table there are 5,000 or so distinct CDR3 sequences, around 26% of which are singletons. Treatment given: roughly nine-day PBMC culture with coronavirus spike peptide pools or control peptides (ViraFEST assay). The unexposed donor's CD4+ T cells were collected before the COVID-19 pandemic (2011-2018). Antigen specificity for these receptors is unknown. Sequenced material: CD4+ T cells from blood, cultured in vitro. All receptors come from a human donor in good health.

This clonotype turned up a few times. The J gene is TRBJ2-5, the V gene TRBV6-1; 12 positions match TRBD2. Germline-derived CDR1 and CDR2 are MNHNS and SASEGT. The CDR3 totals 14 residues. Trimming took 5 bases from V and 5 from J; bases not matched to a gene: 3. Here the CDR3 DNA reads TGTGCCAGCAGTAACCTAGCGGGGGGGGAGACCCAGTACTTC. Translation: CASSNLAGGETQYF.

This clonotype was seen a handful of times. This chain connects TRBV2 to TRBJ1-6; a possible D gene is TRBD1 (5 bases). The CDR3 is made up of 15 amino acids. Germline CDR1 is SNHLY and CDR2 is FYNNEI. Trimming shortened V by 6 bases and J by 8 bases, and 17 bases separated the two germline ends. CDR3 residues: CASRKTGTRDSPLHF. In nucleotides, the CDR3 is TGTGCCAGCAGAAAGACCGGGACTCGGGATTCACCCCTCCACTTT.

This clonotype was recorded a few times. A junction boundary mismatches the germline segment, possibly from a read error. J is TRBJ1-2 and V is TRBV20-1; D gene ambiguous. The CDR3 has 10 amino acids. CDR1 DFQATT and CDR2 SNEGSKA come from the germline V gene (reference sequence). The CDR3 DNA sequence: TGCAGTGCTAGAGTAAGCTTCGATAACTTC. Protein sequence: CSARVSFDNF.